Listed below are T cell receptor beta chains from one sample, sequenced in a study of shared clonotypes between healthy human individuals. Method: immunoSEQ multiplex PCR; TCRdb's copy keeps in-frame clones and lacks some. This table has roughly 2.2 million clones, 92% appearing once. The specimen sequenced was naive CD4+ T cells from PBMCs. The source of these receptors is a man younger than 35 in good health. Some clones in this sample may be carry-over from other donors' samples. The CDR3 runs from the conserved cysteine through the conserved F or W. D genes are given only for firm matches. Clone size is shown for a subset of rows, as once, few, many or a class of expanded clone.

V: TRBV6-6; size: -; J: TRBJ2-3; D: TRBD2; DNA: TGTGCCAGCAGTCCCGGACTAGCGGGGGATACGCAGTATTTT; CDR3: CASSPGLAGDTQYF
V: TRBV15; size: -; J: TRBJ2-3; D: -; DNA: TGTGCCACCAGCAGGCAGGGGAGCCATACGCAGTATTTT; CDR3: CATSRQGSHTQYF
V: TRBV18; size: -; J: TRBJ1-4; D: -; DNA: TGTGCCAGCTCACCAGGGCAGCCAAATGAAAAACTGTTTTTT; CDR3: CASSPGQPNEKLFF
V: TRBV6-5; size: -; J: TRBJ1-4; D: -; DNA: TGTGCCAGCAGCCACAGAGCAGCGCCTAATGAAAAACTGTTTTTT; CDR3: CASSHRAAPNEKLFF
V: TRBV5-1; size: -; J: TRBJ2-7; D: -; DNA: TGCGCCAGCAGCTTGATAGGACAAATGTACGAGCAGTACTTC; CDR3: CASSLIGQMYEQYF
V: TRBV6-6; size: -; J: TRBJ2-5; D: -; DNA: TGTGCCAGCAGGGGGCTAGGCGGTTTTGAGACCCAGTACTTC; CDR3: CASRGLGGFETQYF
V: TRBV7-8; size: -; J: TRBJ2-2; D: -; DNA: TGTGCCAGCAGCCCCATTACTTCCCCCGGGGAGCTGTTTTTT; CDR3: CASSPITSPGELFF
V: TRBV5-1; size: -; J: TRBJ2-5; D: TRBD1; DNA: TGCGCCAGCAGCAGTCTTGGGACAGGCCAAGAGACCCAGTACTTC; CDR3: CASSSLGTGQETQYF
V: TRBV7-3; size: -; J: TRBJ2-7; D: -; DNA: TGTGCCAGCAGCTTAACTGAGGAGTACGAGCAGTACTTC; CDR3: CASSLTEEYEQYF
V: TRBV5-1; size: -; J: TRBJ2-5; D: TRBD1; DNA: TGCGCCAGCAGCCAGGGACAGCAAGAGACCCAGTACTTC; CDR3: CASSQGQQETQYF
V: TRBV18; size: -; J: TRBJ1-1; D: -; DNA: TGTGCCAGCTCTACCCGGGTGTGGGACGCTGAAGCTTTCTTT; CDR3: CASSTRVWDAEAFF
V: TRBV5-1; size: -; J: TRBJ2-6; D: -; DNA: TGCGCCAGCAGCCCCGGTGCGGGCTCTGGGGCCAACGTCCTGACTTTC; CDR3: CASSPGAGSGANVLTF
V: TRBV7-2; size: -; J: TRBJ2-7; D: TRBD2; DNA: TGTGCCAGCAGCCCGGGTGGCGGGAGGGGCCCCTACGAGCAGTACTTC; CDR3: CASSPGGGRGPYEQYF
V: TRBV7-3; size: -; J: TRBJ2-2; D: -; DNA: TGTGCCAGCAGCTCCACTCGGAACACCGGGGAGCTGTTTTTT; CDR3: CASSSTRNTGELFF
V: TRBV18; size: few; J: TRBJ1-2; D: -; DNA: TGTGCCAGCTCACCCGGGGCTAGTTCCTATGGCTACACCTTC; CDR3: CASSPGASSYGYTF
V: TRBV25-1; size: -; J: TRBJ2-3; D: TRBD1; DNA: TGTGCCAGCAGTGATGCGACAGGGGGCCCAAGGGATACGCAGTATTTT; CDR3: CASSDATGGPRDTQYF
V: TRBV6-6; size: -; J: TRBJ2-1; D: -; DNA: TGTGCCAGCAGTTACTCACGGGCAGCGTACAATGAGCAGTTCTTC; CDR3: CASSYSRAAYNEQFF
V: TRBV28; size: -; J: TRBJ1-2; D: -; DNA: TGTGCCAGCAGTTTTACAGGGATTAGCGCTAACTATGGCTACACCTTC; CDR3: CASSFTGISANYGYTF
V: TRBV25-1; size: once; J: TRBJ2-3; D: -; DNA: TGTGCCAGCAGTGTTGGCCGGGGTACGCAGTATTTT; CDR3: CASSVGRGTQYF
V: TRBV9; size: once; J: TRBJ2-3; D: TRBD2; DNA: TGTGCCAGCAGCGTTCGGCTAGCGGGTATGGATACGCAGTATTTT; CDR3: CASSVRLAGMDTQYF
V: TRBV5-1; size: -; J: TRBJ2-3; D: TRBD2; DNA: TGCGCCAGCAGCTTGTGGCTAGCGGGAGGAGGAACAGATACGCAGTATTTT; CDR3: CASSLWLAGGGTDTQYF
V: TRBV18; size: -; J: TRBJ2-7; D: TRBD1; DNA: TGTGCCAGCTCACTGGGACAGGGGGTCTACGAGCAGTACTTC; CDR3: CASSLGQGVYEQYF
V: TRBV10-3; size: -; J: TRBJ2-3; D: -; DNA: TGTGCCATCAGTGAGGGGGGGAGCACAGATACGCAGTATTTT; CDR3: CAISEGGSTDTQYF
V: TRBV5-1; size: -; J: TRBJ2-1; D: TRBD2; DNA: TGCGCCAGCAGCACAGGGACTAGCGGGAGCGATGAGCAGTTCTTC; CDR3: CASSTGTSGSDEQFF
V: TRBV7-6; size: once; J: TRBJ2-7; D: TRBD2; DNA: TGTGCCAGCAGCCCGAGTAGGACTAGCGGAGATGATACCTACGAGCAGTACTTC; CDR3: CASSPSRTSGDDTYEQYF
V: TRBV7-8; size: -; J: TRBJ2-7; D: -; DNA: TGTGCCAGCAGCTTAGTCCCGGCTAGTGCATACGAGCAGTACTTC; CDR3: CASSLVPASAYEQYF
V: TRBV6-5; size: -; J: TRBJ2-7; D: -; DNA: TGTGCCAGCAGTTACACGGGGGCTTTCTCCTACGAGCAGTACTTC; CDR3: CASSYTGAFSYEQYF
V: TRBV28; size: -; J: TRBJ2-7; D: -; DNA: TGTGCCAGCAGTTTAAGTGTTGGGGAGCAGTACTTC; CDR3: CASSLSVGEQYF
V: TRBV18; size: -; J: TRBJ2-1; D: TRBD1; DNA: TGTGCCAGCTCACCACCGCTCGGGACAGGGTCAAATGAGCAGTTCTTC; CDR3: CASSPPLGTGSNEQFF
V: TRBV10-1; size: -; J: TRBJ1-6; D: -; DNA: TGCGCCAGCAGTGAGTCGGGCAGGACTTCACCCCTCCACTTT; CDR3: CASSESGRTSPLHF
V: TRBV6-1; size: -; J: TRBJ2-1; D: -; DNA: TGTGCCAGCACCAGGGACGGTTACAATGAGCAGTTCTTC; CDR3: CASTRDGYNEQFF
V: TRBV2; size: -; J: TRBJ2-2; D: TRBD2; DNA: TGTGCCAGCAGTCGGACTAGCGGGAGTCCCGGGGAGCTGTTTTTT; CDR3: CASSRTSGSPGELFF
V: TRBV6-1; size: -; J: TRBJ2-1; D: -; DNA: TGTGCCAGCAGTGATGAGACTAACTCCGATGAGCAGTTCTTC; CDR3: CASSDETNSDEQFF
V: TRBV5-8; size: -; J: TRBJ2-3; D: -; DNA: TGTGCCAGCAGCTTGATTGCGGCAGTACCAGATACGCAGTATTTT; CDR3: CASSLIAAVPDTQYF
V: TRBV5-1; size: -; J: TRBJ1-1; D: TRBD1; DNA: TGCGCCAGCAGCGTAGGACAGGGGGACACTGAAGCTTTCTTT; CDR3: CASSVGQGDTEAFF
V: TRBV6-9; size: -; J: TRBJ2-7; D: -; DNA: TGTGCCAGCAGCCTACCGCCATACGAGCAGTACTTC; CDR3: CASSLPPYEQYF
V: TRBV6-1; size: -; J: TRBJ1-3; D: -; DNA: TGTGCCAGCAGGAAACAGAGCTCTGGAAACACCATATATTTT; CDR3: CASRKQSSGNTIYF
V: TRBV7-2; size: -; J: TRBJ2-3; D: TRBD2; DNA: TGTGCCAGCAGCCCAATGGGCGGGAGGGGGAGCACAGATACGCAGTATTTT; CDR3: CASSPMGGRGSTDTQYF
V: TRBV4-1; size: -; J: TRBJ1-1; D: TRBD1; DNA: TGCGCCAGCAGCCACGGACAGGGAAGGCATGAAGCTTTCTTT; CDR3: CASSHGQGRHEAFF
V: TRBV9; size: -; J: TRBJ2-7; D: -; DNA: TGTGCCATCCCCATGGGAGGAGCAGCCTACGAGCAGTACTTC; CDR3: CAIPMGGAAYEQYF
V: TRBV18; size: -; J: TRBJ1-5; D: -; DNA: TGTGCCAGCTCACCACGGCGGGCCCAAGATGAGCCCCAGCATTTT; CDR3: CASSPRRAQDEPQHF
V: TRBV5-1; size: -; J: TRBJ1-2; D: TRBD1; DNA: TGCGCCAGCAGCCCCAGTCCCTCAGGGGGCGATGGCTACACCTTC; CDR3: CASSPSPSGGDGYTF
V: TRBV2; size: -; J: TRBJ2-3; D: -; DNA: TGTGCCAGCAGTGAAGATAACTGGCGGGGAGGCACAGATACGCAGTATTTT; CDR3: CASSEDNWRGGTDTQYF
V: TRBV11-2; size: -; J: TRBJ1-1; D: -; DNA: TGTGCCAGCAGCTTATCGCCGGCCCAAGCTTTCTTT; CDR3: CASSLSPAQAFF
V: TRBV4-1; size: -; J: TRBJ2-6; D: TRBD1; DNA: TGCGCCAGCAGCCGGGACAGGGATCCCCCTGGGGCCAACGTCCTGACTTTC; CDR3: CASSRDRDPPGANVLTF
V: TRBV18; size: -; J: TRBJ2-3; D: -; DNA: TGTGCCAGCTCACCAAACCCTAGCACAGATACGCAGTATTTT; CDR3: CASSPNPSTDTQYF
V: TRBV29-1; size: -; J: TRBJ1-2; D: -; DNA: TGCAGCGTTCTCCGACGCTCGACGGCCAACTATGGCTACACCTTC; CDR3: CSVLRRSTANYGYTF
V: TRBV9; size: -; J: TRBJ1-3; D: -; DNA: TGTGCCAGCACCGGGAGACAATGGGGAAACACCATATATTTT; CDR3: CASTGRQWGNTIYF
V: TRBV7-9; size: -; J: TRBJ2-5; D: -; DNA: TGTGCCAGCAGCTTAGTGAACTACCAAGAGACCCAGTACTTC; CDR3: CASSLVNYQETQYF
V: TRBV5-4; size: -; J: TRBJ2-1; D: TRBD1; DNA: TGTGCCAGCAGCTCGGACAGGGGAACCTACAATGAGCAGTTCTTC; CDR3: CASSSDRGTYNEQFF
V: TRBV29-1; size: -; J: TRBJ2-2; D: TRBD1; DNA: TGCAGCGTTGGTGCGACAGGGGAAACCGGGGAGCTGTTTTTT; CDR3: CSVGATGETGELFF
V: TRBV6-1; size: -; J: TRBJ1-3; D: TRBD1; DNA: TGTGCCAGCAGTGAACCTAGGGGGCGATTCGTCACCATATATTTT; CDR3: CASSEPRGRFVTIYF
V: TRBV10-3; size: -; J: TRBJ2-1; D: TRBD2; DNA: TGTGCCTCTCAGCGGGAGGGCCAGGATGAGCAGTTCTTC; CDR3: CASQREGQDEQFF
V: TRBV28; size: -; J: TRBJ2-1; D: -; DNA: TGTGCCAGCCGAGGGACTGGGGATTGGGACAATGAGCAGTTCTTC; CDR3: CASRGTGDWDNEQFF